This T cell receptor (beta chain) was identified during a study of T cell changes during pregnancy in multiple sclerosis. Profiling relied on immunoSEQ multiplex PCR, and the TCRdb table lists in-frame clones only, not all of them. Seen here are more than 45,000 clones, roughly 90% observed once, and the top ten hold approximately 0.6%. The CDR3 has 15 residues. Germline trimming cut 5 bases from V and 8 bases from J; bases unmatched to any gene: 11. Germline-derived CDR1 and CDR2 are LNHDA and SQIVND (reference sequence). Specimen: CD4+ T cells from peripheral blood mononuclear cells, collected after pregnancy. The clonotype was recovered from a female donor with multiple sclerosis, enrolled in a pregnancy study. This rearrangement joins TRBV19 to TRBJ1-4, with 7 bases lining up with TRBD1. The CDR3 reads CASSVLQGTGEKLFF. CDR3 coding DNA: TGTGCCAGTAGTGTCCTACAGGGGACGGGCGAAAAACTGTTTTTT.